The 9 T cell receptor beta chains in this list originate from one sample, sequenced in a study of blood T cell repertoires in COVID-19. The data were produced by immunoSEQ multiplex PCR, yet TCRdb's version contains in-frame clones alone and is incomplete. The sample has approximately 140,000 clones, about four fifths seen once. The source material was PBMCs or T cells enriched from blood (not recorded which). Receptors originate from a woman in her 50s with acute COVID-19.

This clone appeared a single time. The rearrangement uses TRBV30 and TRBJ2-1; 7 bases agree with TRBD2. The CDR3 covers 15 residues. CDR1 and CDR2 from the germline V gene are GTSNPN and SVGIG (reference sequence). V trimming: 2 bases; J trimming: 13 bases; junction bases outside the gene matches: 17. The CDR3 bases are TGTGCCTGGAGTATAACCGGGACTATACGAATGAGCCAGTTCTTC. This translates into CAWSITGTIRMSQFF.

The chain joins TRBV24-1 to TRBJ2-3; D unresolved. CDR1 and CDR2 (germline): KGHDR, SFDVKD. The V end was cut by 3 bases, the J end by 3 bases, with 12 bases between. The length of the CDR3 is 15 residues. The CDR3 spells CATSDPRVTTDTQYF. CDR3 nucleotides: TGTGCCACCAGTGATCCTCGGGTAACTACAGATACGCAGTATTTT.

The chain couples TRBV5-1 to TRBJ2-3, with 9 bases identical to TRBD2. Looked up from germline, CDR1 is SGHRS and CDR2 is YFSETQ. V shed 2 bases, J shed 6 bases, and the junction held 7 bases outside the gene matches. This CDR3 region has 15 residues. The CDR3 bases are TGCGCCAGCAGCTTAATGCTAGCGGGACCGGATACGCAGTATTTT. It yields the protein CASSLMLAGPDTQYF. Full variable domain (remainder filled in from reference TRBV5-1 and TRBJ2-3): KAGVTQTPRYLIKTRGQQVTLSCSPISGHRSVSWYQQTPGQGLQFLFEYFSETQRNKGNFPGRFSGRQFSNSRSEMNVSTLELGDSALYLCASSLMLAGPDTQYFGPGTRLTVL.

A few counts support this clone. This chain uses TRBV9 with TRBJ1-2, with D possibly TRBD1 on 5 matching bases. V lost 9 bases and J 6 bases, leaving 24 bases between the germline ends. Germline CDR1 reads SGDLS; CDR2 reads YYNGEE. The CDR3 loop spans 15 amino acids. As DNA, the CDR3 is TGTGCCAACGACCTCTGGGACTCGGACCGTGATGGCTACACCTTC. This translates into CANDLWDSDRDGYTF. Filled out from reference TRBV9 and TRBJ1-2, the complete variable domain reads DSGVTQTPKHLITATGQRVTLRCSPRSGDLSVYWYQQSLDQGLQFLIQYYNGEERAKGNILERFSAQQFPDLHSELNLSSLELGDSALYFCANDLWDSDRDGYTFGSGTRLTVV.

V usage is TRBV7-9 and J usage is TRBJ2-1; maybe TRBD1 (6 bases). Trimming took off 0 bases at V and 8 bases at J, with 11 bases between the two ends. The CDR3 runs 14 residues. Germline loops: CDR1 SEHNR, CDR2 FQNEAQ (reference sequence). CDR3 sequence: CASSLAVTGHEQFF. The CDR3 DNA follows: TGTGCCAGCAGCTTAGCGGTAACAGGGCATGAGCAGTTCTTC.

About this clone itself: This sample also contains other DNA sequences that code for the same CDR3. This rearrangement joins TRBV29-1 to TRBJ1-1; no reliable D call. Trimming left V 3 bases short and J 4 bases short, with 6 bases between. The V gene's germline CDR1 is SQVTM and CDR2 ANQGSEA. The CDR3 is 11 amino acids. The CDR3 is CSVDRGTEAFF. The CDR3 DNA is TGCAGCGTTGATCGGGGCACTGAAGCTTTCTTT.

The CDR3 DNA follows: TGTGCCACCACGGTAGGGACAGACAACTATGGCTACACCTTC. Translated: CATTVGTDNYGYTF. V is TRBV15 and J is TRBJ1-2; TRBD1 aligns across 7 bases. CDR3 length: 14 residues. J was trimmed by 2 bases and V by 7 bases; bases with no gene match: 7. CDR1 and CDR2 from the germline V gene are LNHNV and YYDKDF (reference sequence).

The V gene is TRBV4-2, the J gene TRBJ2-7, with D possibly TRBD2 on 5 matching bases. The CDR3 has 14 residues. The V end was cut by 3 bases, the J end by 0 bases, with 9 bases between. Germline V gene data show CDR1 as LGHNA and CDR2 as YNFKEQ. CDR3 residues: CASSHGLDSYEQYF. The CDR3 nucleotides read TGTGCCAGCAGCCATGGACTTGACTCCTACGAGCAGTACTTC.

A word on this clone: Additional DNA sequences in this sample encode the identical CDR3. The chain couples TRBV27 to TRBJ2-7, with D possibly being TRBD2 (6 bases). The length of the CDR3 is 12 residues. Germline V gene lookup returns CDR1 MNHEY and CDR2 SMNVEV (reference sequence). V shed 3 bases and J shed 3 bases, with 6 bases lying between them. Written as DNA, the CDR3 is TGTGCCAGCAGTTTGGGGGGCTACGAGCAGTACTTC. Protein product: CASSLGGYEQYF.